This T cell receptor beta chain was sequenced for a study of blood T cell repertoires in COVID-19. Generated by immunoSEQ multiplex PCR, the TCRdb table keeps only in-frame clones and is missing some. The sample yields 200,000 to 300,000 clones, approximately 86% seen once. With 3 bases clipped from V and 6 bases from J, the junction kept 5 bases outside the gene matches. Germline CDR1 is SGHNT and CDR2 is YYREEE (reference sequence). This CDR3 is 14 amino acids long. This receptor was identified in a human donor in a cohort sampled during active COVID-19. The rearrangement joins TRBV5-4 to TRBJ1-2, with 10 nucleotides matching TRBD1. Sequenced material: peripheral blood. The CDR3 DNA is TGTGCCAGCAGCTCGAGGGGGACAGGGGATGGCTACACCTTC. This encodes CASSSRGTGDGYTF.